This is a list of T cell receptor beta chains from one sample in a study of spatial heterogeneity in lung cancer. TCRdb itself ran the 5' RACE reads through MiXCR, one entry per CDR3 protein. In the table there are about 27,000 distinct CDR3 sequences, 7.1% of which are singletons. Sequences were derived from lung tumor tissue, sampled at surgery. The receptors shown here come from a male donor with early-stage non-small cell lung cancer. The CDR3 runs from the conserved cysteine through the conserved F or W. A D gene is named only where the DNA matches it firmly. Only some rows state a clone size, as once, few, many or a class for expanded clones.

J: TRBJ2-7; size: many; V: TRBV4-3; D: TRBD2; CDR3: CASSQDQLAGSYEQYF; DNA: TGCGCCAGCAGCCAAGATCAGCTAGCGGGGTCCTACGAGCAGTACTTC
J: TRBJ1-1; size: NA; V: TRBV5-6; D: TRBD1; CDR3: CASSSPGQGDTEAFF; DNA: TGTGCCAGCAGCTCGCCCGGACAGGGAGACACTGAAGCTTTCTTT
J: TRBJ2-7; size: many; V: TRBV4-2; D: NA; CDR3: CASSQDHGFSYEQYF; DNA: TGTGCCAGCAGCCAAGATCACGGGTTCTCCTACGAGCAGTACTTC
J: TRBJ1-2; size: many; V: TRBV20-1; D: NA; CDR3: CSAPPRGKDGYTF; DNA: TGCAGTGCCCCCCCTCGGGGTAAGGATGGCTACACCTTC
J: TRBJ2-3; size: few; V: TRBV28; D: TRBD2; CDR3: CASSFAGGEIDTQYF; DNA: TGTGCCAGCAGTTTCGCCGGGGGGGAGATAGATACGCAGTATTTT
J: TRBJ2-1; size: many; V: TRBV4-3; D: TRBD2; CDR3: CASSQESGGGYNEQFF; DNA: TGCGCCAGCAGCCAAGAGAGTGGCGGGGGTTACAATGAGCAGTTCTTC
J: TRBJ2-1; size: NA; V: TRBV20-1; D: NA; CDR3: CSAQENVEQFF; DNA: TGCAGTGCTCAAGAAAATGTTGAGCAGTTCTTC
J: TRBJ2-1; size: many; V: TRBV20-1; D: TRBD1; CDR3: CSARDNPTGGYPYNEQFF; DNA: TGCAGTGCTAGAGATAACCCGACAGGGGGCTACCCTTACAATGAGCAGTTCTTC
J: TRBJ1-1; size: NA; V: TRBV29-1; D: NA; CDR3: CSVGQSSGGTEAFF; DNA: TGCAGCGTCGGACAGAGTTCGGGAGGGACTGAAGCTTTCTTT
J: TRBJ2-2; size: many; V: TRBV3-1; D: NA; CDR3: CASSQGLGRDTGELFF; DNA: TGTGCCAGCAGCCAGGGATTGGGGAGAGATACCGGGGAGCTGTTTTTT
J: TRBJ2-1; size: NA; V: TRBV20-1; D: TRBD1; CDR3: CSARDMGQHSYNEQFF; DNA: TGCAGTGCTAGAGATATGGGACAGCACTCCTACAATGAGCAGTTCTTC
J: TRBJ2-5; size: many; V: TRBV5-1; D: TRBD2; CDR3: CASSFGTSGGQETQYF; DNA: TGCGCCAGCAGCTTCGGGACTAGCGGGGGCCAAGAGACCCAGTACTTC
J: TRBJ2-7; size: many; V: TRBV6-5; D: NA; CDR3: CASSYSRDILNEQYF; DNA: TGTGCCAGCAGTTACTCCAGGGACATACTTAACGAGCAGTACTTC
J: TRBJ1-1; size: NA; V: TRBV5-1; D: NA; CDR3: CASSFTGRDTEAFF; DNA: TGCGCCAGCAGCTTCACAGGGAGAGACACTGAAGCTTTCTTT
J: TRBJ2-3; size: many; V: TRBV7-2; D: NA; CDR3: CASSLREVGGRTDTQYF; DNA: TGTGCCAGCAGCTTGAGGGAGGTGGGGGGTCGCACAGATACGCAGTATTTT
J: TRBJ2-2; size: few; V: TRBV7-6; D: TRBD1; CDR3: CASSLAGQAGTGELFF; DNA: TGTGCCAGCAGCTTAGCGGGACAGGCGGGGACCGGGGAGCTGTTTTTT
J: TRBJ1-2; size: many; V: TRBV3-1; D: NA; CDR3: CASSQLTRSYGYTF; DNA: TGTGCCAGCAGCCAACTCACACGAAGCTATGGCTACACCTTC
J: TRBJ2-5; size: NA; V: TRBV5-4; D: NA; CDR3: CASSLEPGSSETQYF; DNA: TGTGCCAGCAGCTTGGAGCCAGGATCATCGGAGACCCAGTACTTC
J: TRBJ2-1; size: few; V: TRBV14; D: NA; CDR3: CASSQRGQNYNEQFF; DNA: TGTGCCAGCAGCCAGCGAGGACAGAACTACAATGAGCAGTTCTTC
J: TRBJ1-1; size: many; V: TRBV5-6; D: TRBD1; CDR3: CASSPDRRLNTEAFF; DNA: TGTGCCAGCAGTCCGGACAGGAGATTGAACACTGAAGCTTTCTTT
J: TRBJ2-3; size: many; V: TRBV5-1; D: NA; CDR3: CASMDLTDTQYF; DNA: TGCGCCAGCATGGACCTCACAGATACGCAGTATTTT
J: TRBJ1-3; size: many; V: TRBV27; D: NA; CDR3: CASSFPTLTGNTIYF; DNA: TGTGCCAGCAGTTTTCCCACACTAACGGGAAACACCATATATTTT
J: TRBJ2-1; size: many; V: TRBV19; D: TRBD2; CDR3: CASSPRSGLGPDEQFF; DNA: TGTGCCAGTAGTCCGAGGAGTGGACTAGGACCCGATGAGCAGTTCTTC
J: TRBJ2-3; size: many; V: TRBV29-1; D: NA; CDR3: CSVDVGAVDTQYF; DNA: TGCAGCGTTGATGTGGGGGCCGTAGATACGCAGTATTTT
J: TRBJ2-5; size: NA; V: TRBV28; D: TRBD1; CDR3: CASSYLRDREETQYF; DNA: TGTGCCAGCAGTTATCTCCGGGACAGGGAAGAGACCCAGTACTTC
J: TRBJ2-1; size: many; V: TRBV7-8; D: TRBD2; CDR3: CASSLERGANNEQFF; DNA: TGTGCCAGCAGCTTAGAGCGGGGGGCCAACAATGAGCAGTTCTTC
J: TRBJ1-6; size: few; V: TRBV10-3; D: NA; CDR3: CAISEPDLRGPYNSPLHF; DNA: TGTGCCATCAGTGAGCCCGACTTACGAGGGCCTTATAATTCACCCCTCCACTTT
J: TRBJ2-1; size: medium-sized; V: TRBV4-3; D: NA; CDR3: CASSQESLRRGEQFF; DNA: TGCGCCAGCAGCCAAGAATCACTAAGGAGGGGAGAGCAGTTCTTC
J: TRBJ1-5; size: few; V: TRBV2; D: NA; CDR3: CASSEVTADRPQHF; DNA: TGTGCCAGCAGTGAGGTGACGGCTGACCGGCCCCAGCATTTT
J: TRBJ2-7; size: many; V: TRBV20-1; D: NA; CDR3: CSARIRAGTTYEQYF; DNA: TGCAGTGCTAGAATCCGGGCGGGGACCACCTACGAGCAGTACTTC
J: TRBJ2-3; size: NA; V: TRBV20-1; D: TRBD1; CDR3: CSAVGGQDTQYF; DNA: TGCAGTGCCGTAGGGGGACAGGATACGCAGTATTTT
J: TRBJ2-1; size: NA; V: TRBV11-2; D: NA; CDR3: CASSSQQGFSEQFF; DNA: TGTGCCAGCAGCTCTCAACAGGGTTTCAGTGAGCAGTTCTTC
J: TRBJ2-5; size: few; V: TRBV7-2; D: NA; CDR3: CASSLFGWETQYF; DNA: TGTGCCAGCAGCTTATTTGGTTGGGAGACCCAGTACTTC
J: TRBJ2-5; size: NA; V: TRBV13; D: NA; CDR3: CASSSTSGAPQETQYF; DNA: TGTGCCAGCAGCTCGACCTCCGGGGCCCCGCAAGAGACCCAGTACTTC
J: TRBJ2-3; size: many; V: TRBV4-3; D: TRBD2; CDR3: CASSQRGGTDTQYF; DNA: TGCGCCAGCAGCCAACGGGGGGGCACAGATACGCAGTATTTT
J: TRBJ1-2; size: many; V: TRBV4-3; D: TRBD1; CDR3: CASSLSGDRANYGYTF; DNA: TGCGCCAGCAGCCTCTCCGGGGACAGGGCTAACTATGGCTACACCTTC
J: TRBJ2-1; size: few; V: TRBV4-1; D: NA; CDR3: CASSQDSGRGDEQFF; DNA: TGCGCCAGCAGCCAAGATTCAGGGCGGGGCGATGAGCAGTTCTTC
J: TRBJ1-2; size: many; V: TRBV18; D: TRBD1; CDR3: CASSGTETYGYTF; DNA: TGTGCCAGCTCCGGGACAGAGACCTATGGCTACACCTTC
J: TRBJ1-5; size: NA; V: TRBV5-1; D: TRBD1; CDR3: CASSTGTGSQPQHF; DNA: TGCGCCAGCAGCACCGGGACAGGATCTCAGCCCCAGCATTTT
J: TRBJ2-1; size: many; V: TRBV11-2; D: TRBD2; CDR3: CASSLTSGGGGEQFF; DNA: TGTGCCAGCAGCTTGACTAGCGGGGGCGGCGGTGAGCAGTTCTTC
J: TRBJ1-2; size: many; V: TRBV29-1; D: NA; CDR3: CSVELYGGYTF; DNA: TGCAGCGTTGAGCTATATGGGGGCTACACCTTC
J: TRBJ2-2; size: many; V: TRBV28; D: NA; CDR3: CASSLDPRRSGELFF; DNA: TGTGCCAGCAGTTTGGACCCCAGACGATCCGGGGAGCTGTTTTTT
J: TRBJ2-3; size: few; V: TRBV12-3/TRBV12-4; D: NA; CDR3: CASSLDRGSTDTQYF; DNA: TGTGCCAGCAGTTTAGATCGAGGGAGCACAGATACGCAGTATTTT
J: TRBJ1-1; size: NA; V: TRBV12-3/TRBV12-4; D: NA; CDR3: CASGLWGQANTEAFF; DNA: TGTGCCAGCGGCCTTTGGGGGCAGGCGAACACTGAAGCTTTCTTT
J: TRBJ1-5; size: NA; V: TRBV6-5; D: NA; CDR3: CASSSDRSYQPQHF; DNA: TGTGCCAGCAGTTCGGACAGATCATATCAGCCCCAGCATTTT
J: TRBJ1-2; size: many; V: TRBV4-2; D: NA; CDR3: CASSLPGLNPNYGYTF; DNA: TGTGCCAGCAGCCTCCCGGGGCTAAATCCTAACTATGGCTACACCTTC
J: TRBJ1-1; size: many; V: TRBV7-2; D: NA; CDR3: CASNNFGLNTEAFF; DNA: TGTGCCAGCAACAATTTTGGCTTGAACACTGAAGCTTTCTTT
J: TRBJ2-1; size: few; V: TRBV24-1; D: TRBD1; CDR3: CATSGGQAALYNEQFF; DNA: TGTGCCACCAGTGGTGGACAGGCAGCCCTCTACAATGAGCAGTTCTTC